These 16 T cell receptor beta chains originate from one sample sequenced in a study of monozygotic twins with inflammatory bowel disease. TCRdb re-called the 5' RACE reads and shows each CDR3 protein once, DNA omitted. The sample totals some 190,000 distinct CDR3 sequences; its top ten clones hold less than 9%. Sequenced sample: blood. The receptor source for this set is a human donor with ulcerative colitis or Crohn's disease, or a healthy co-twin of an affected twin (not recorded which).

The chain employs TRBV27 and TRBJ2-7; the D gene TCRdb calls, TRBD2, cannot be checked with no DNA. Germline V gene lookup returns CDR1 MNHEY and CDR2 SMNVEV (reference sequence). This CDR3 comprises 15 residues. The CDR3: CASSYLGTSTYEQYF.

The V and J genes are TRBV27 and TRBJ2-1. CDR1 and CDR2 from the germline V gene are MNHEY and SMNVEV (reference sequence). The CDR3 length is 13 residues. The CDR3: CASSLFLGNEQFF.

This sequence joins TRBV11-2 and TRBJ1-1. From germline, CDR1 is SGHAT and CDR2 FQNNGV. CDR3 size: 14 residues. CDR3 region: CASSLNTWTSEAFF. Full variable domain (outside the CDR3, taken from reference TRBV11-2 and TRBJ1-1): EAGVAQSPRYKIIEKRQSVAFWCNPISGHATLYWYQQILGQGPKLLIQFQNNGVVDDSQLPKDRFSAERLKGVDSTLKIQPAKLEDSAVYLCASSLNTWTSEAFFGQGTRLTVV.

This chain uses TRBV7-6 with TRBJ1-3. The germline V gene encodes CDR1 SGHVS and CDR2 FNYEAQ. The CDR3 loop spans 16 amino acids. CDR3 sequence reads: CASSLGGPVSGNTIYF.

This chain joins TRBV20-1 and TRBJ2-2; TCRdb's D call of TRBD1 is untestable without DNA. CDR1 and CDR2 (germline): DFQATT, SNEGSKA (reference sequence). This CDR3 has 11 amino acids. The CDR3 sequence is CSARGAGELFF.

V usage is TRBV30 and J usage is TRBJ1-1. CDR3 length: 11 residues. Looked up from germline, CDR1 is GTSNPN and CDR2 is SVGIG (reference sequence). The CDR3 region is CAWSVKLEAFF.

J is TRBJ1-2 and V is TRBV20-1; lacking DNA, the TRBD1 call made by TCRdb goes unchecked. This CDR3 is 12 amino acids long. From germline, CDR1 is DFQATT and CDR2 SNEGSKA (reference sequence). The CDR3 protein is CSAIRGDYGYTF.

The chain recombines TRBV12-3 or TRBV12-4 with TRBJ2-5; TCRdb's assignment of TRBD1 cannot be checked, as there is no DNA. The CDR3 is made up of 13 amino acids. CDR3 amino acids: CASSSDGGDNLGF.

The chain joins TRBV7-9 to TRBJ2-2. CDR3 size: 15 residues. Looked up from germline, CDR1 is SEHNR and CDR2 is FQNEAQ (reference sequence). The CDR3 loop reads CASTLPTLYTGELFF.

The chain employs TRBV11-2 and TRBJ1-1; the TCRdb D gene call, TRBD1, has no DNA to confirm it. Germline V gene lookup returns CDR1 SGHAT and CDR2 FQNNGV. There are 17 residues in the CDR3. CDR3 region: CASSSRTSGTGNTEAFF.

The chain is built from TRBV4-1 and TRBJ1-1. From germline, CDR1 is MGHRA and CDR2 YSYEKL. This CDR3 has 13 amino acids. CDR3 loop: CASNSRREHEAFF.

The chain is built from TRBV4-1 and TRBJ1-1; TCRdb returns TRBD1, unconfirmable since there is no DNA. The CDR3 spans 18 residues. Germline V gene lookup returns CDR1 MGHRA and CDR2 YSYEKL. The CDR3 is CASSQLQSGTDGRWEAFF.

CDR3 amino acids: CAISEGGSIADTQYF. V and J are TRBV10-3 and TRBJ2-3; TCRdb's D gene call, TRBD2, goes unchecked for lack of DNA. CDR1 is ENHRY and CDR2 is SYGVKD in the germline V gene. The CDR3 loop spans 15 amino acids.

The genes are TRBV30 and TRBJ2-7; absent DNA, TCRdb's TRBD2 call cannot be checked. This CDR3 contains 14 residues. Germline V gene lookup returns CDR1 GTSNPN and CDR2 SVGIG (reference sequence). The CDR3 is CAWSEEGLLYEQYF.

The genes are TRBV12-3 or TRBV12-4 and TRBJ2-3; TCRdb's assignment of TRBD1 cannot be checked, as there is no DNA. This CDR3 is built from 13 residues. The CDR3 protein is CASSSRLGDTQYF.

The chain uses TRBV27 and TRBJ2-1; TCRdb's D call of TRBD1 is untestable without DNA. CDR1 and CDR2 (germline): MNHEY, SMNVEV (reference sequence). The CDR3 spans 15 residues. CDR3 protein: CASSLRQGERNEQFF.